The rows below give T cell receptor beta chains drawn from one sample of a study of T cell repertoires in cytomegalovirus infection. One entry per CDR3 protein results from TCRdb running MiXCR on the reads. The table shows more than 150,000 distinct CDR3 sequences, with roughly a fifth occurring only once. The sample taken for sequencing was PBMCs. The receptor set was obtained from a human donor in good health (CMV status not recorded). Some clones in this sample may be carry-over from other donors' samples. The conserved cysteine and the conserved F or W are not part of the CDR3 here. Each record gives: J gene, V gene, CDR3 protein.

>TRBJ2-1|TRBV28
ASNRGSNEQF
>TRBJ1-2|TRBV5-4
ASSLDRQVYGYT
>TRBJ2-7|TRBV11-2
ASSEPIIYEQY
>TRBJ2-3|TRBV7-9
ASERGDTQY
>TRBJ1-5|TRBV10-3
AISESRTVDQH
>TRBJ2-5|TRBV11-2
ASSLDPVGETQY
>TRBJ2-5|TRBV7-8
ASSLAGLGIRETQY
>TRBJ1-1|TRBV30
AWNRDAGEGYTNTEAF
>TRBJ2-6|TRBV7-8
ASSLATGFWTSGANVLT
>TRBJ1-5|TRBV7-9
ASSLGSTESQPQH
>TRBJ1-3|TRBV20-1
SASPQSGNTIY
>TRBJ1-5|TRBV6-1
ASRINPGDSNQPQH
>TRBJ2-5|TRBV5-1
ASSSAGTNQETQY
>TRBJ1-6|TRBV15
ATSRPPRIERNSPLH
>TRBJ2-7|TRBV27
ASSEDPGTSAYEQY
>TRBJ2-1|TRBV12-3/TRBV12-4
ASSPPRLVYEQF
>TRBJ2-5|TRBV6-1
ASTSWGRANQETQY
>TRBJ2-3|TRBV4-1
ASSQASGRERTDTQY
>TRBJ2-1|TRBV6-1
ASSLTQGFSNEQF
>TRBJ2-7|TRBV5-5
ASSLRDTDQKY
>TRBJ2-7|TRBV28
ASSLSLSYEQY
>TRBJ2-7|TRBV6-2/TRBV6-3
ASSPTSYEQY
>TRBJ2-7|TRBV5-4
ASSPGGVEQY
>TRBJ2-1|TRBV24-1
ATSEKGNGFYNAQF
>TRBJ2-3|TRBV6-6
ASSYSRESPTADTQY
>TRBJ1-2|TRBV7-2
ASSSTRGDYGYT
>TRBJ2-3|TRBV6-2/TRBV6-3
ASSLKTDTQY
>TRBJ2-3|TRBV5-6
ASSPTSTDTQY
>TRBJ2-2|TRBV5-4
ASSLGGTGITGELF
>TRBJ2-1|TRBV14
ASSPGLAGPYNEQF
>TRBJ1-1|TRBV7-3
ASSLMGITEAF
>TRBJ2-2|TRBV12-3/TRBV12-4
ASSLNRGGTGELF
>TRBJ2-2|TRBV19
ASRREGGIEGGLF
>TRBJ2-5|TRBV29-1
SVAVGGRQETQY
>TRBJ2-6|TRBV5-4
ASSFGGFAGANVLT
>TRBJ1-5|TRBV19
ASRGGGQPQH
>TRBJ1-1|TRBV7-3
ASSWTGGSVGNTEAF
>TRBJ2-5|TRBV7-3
ASSAGARETQY
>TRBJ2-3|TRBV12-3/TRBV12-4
AIGTGTRRDTQY
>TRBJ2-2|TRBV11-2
ASRKTGGTGELF
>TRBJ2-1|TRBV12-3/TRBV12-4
ASSPTQGANNEQF
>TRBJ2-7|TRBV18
ASSPPGRGTYEQY
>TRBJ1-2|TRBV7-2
ASSARTGHYGYT
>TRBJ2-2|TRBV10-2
ASSDSGRGWSTGELF
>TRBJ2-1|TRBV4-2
ASSQNPSLAGLPNEQF
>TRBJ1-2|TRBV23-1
ASSLLIANYGYT
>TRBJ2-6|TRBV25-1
ASSASRRDRDSGANVLT
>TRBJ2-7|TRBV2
AGGLGRHEQY
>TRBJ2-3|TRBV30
AWSQYTDTQY
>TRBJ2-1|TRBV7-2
ASSLATSGGPQF
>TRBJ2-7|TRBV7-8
ASSLRDRGLYEQY
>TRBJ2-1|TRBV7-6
ASSLRQSNEQF
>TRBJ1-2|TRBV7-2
ASSGDRVSDDYT
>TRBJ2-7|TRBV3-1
ASSNRQGSYEQY
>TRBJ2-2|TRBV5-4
ASSSEGQIDGELF